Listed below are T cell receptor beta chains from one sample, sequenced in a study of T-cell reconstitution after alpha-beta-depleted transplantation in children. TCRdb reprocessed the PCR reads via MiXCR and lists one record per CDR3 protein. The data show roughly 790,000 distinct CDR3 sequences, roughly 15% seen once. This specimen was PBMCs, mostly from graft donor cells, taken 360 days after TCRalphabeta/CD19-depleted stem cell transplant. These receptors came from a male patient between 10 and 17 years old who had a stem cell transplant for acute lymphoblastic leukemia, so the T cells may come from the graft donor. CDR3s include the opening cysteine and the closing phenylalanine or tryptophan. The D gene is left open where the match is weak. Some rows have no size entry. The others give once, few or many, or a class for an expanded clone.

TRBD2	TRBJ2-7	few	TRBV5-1	CASSRLAGATYEQYF	TGCGCCAGCAGCCGACTAGCGGGAGCCACCTACGAGCAGTACTTC
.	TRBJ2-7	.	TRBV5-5	CASSLPNTRYEQYF	TGTGCCAGCAGCTTGCCCAACACACGTTACGAGCAGTACTTC
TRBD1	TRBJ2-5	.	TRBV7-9	CASSGTTGLGETQYF	TGTGCCAGCAGCGGAACGACAGGGCTAGGGGAGACCCAGTACTTC
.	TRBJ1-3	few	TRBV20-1	CSAPNREVGNTIYF	TGCAGTGCCCCTAACAGGGAAGTTGGAAACACCATATATTTT
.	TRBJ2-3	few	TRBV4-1	CASSRDFFTQYF	TGCGCCAGCAGCAGGGACTTTTTTACGCAGTATTTT
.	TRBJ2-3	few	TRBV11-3	CASSWTGLPTDTQYF	TGTGCCAGCAGCTGGACGGGACTCCCCACAGATACGCAGTATTTT
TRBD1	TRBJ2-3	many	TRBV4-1	CASSQDWTGGADTQYF	TGCGCCAGCAGCCAGGATTGGACAGGGGGCGCAGATACGCAGTATTTT
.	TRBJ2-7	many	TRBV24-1	CATSDGSYEQYF	TGTGCCACCAGTGACGGGTCCTACGAGCAGTACTTC
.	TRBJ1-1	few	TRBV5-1	CASSLGKGNTEAFF	TGCGCCAGCAGCTTAGGTAAGGGGAACACTGAAGCTTTCTTT
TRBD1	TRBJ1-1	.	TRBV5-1	CASSPRDRAWTEAFF	TGCGCCAGCAGCCCCCGGGACAGGGCGTGGACTGAAGCTTTCTTT
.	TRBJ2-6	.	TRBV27	CASSLVAAQSGANVLTF	TGTGCCAGCAGCCTTGTTGCTGCCCAATCTGGGGCCAACGTCCTGACTTTC
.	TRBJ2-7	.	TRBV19	CASSVRLLTGTNSYEQYF	TGTGCCAGTAGTGTCCGGCTCCTCACCGGGACAAACTCCTACGAGCAGTACTTC
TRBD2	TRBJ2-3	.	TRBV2	CASSGGAYSGRDTDTQYF	TGTGCCAGCAGTGGCGGGGCCTATAGCGGGAGAGACACAGATACGCAGTATTTT
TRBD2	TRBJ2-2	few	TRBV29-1	CSAGTSGSSVTGELFF	TGCAGCGCTGGGACTAGCGGGAGTTCGGTCACCGGGGAGCTGTTTTTT
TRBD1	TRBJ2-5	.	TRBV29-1	CSVGQGETQYF	TGCAGCGTGGGACAGGGGGAGACCCAGTACTTC